This TCR beta chain was documented in a study of blood T cell repertoires in COVID-19. Original analysis: Cell counts per sample came from amplifying reference gene primers. Clones were sequenced by immunoSEQ multiplex PCR, and TCRdb holds only the in-frame ones, with some missing. From that table come the V and J calls and clone size; the DNA was used to work out D and trimming. This sample carries some 110,000 clones, roughly 80% of them seen once, and the ten largest clones take approximately 3.5%. The ends were cut back, 8 bases at V and 5 bases at J, with 18 bases in the middle. Per the germline V gene, CDR1 is KGHSH and CDR2 is LQKENI. The CDR3 covers 14 residues.

Material: peripheral blood. This clonotype was sampled from a woman aged 80 or older with active or convalescent COVID-19. J is TRBJ1-1 and V is TRBV18; the D is unclear. The CDR3 coding sequence is TGTGCCAGCCGCACCGGGAACCTGGGGACTGAAGCTTTCTTT. It translates to CASRTGNLGTEAFF.